The 31 T cell receptor beta chains below come from one sample, sequenced in a study of T-cell reconstitution after alpha-beta-depleted transplantation in children. The authors prepared the TCRbeta library with unique molecular identifiers. TCRdb reprocessed the PCR reads via MiXCR and lists one record per CDR3 protein. The sample contains a few hundred thousand distinct CDR3 sequences, about a sixth of which appear only once. Sequencing used PBMCs, mostly from graft donor cells, obtained 360 days after TCRalphabeta/CD19-depleted stem cell transplant. These TCRs come from a boy in the first two years of life who had a stem cell transplant for Wiskott-Aldrich syndrome, so the T cells may come from the graft donor.

This clonotype was counted between two and nine times. CDR3 region: CSVEVRGTYEQYF. DNA for the CDR3: TGCAGCGTTGAGGTGCGGGGGACCTACGAGCAGTACTTC. The chain uses TRBV29-1 and TRBJ2-7; TRBD2 agrees at 7 bases. The V segment lost 3 bases and the J segment 2 bases; nucleotides outside the gene matches: 4. The CDR3 has 13 residues. Germline V gives CDR1 SQVTM, CDR2 ANQGSEA.

This clonotype appeared many times. V gene TRBV12-3 or TRBV12-4 combines with J gene TRBJ2-5, with D hard to call. Trimming took 3 bases from V and 4 from J, leaving 12 bases between them. The length of the CDR3 is 14 residues. The CDR3, as DNA: TGTGCCAGCAGTTTCTCTGCGGTAGCAGAGACCCAGTACTTC. Translating it yields CASSFSAVAETQYF.

V is TRBV27 and J is TRBJ1-6; D is undetermined. Germline assignment: CDR1 MNHEY and CDR2 SMNVEV (reference sequence). Trimming took 7 bases from V and 6 from J, leaving 16 bases between them. The CDR3 covers 15 residues. The CDR3 bases are TGTGCCAGCAAACTGACCCGGGCCGTTAATTCACCCCTCCACTTT. It encodes CASKLTRAVNSPLHF.

The CDR3 protein is CAISPSGGTYNEQFF. DNA of the CDR3: TGTGCCATCAGTCCTAGCGGGGGGACCTACAATGAGCAGTTCTTC. This rearrangement joins TRBV10-3 to TRBJ2-1, with TRBD2 identical over 11 bases. V dropped 5 bases and J dropped 2; count of bases not matched to a gene: 2. The germline V gene encodes CDR1 ENHRY and CDR2 SYGVKD. This CDR3 has 15 residues.

This chain joins TRBV25-1 and TRBJ2-2; 7 nucleotides line up with TRBD1. Trimming took 8 bases from V and 5 from J; bases not matched to a gene: 5. The CDR3 contains 13 residues. Per germline, CDR1 MGHDK and CDR2 SYGVNS. The CDR3 DNA follows: TGTGCCAGCCTGGGACAGACAACCGGGGAGCTGTTTTTT. This gives the protein CASLGQTTGELFF.

This clonotype was detected only once. A much larger clone lies a single base off, so this may be a read error. V and J are TRBV2 and TRBJ2-1; D is ambiguous. The V gene lost 8 bases and the J gene lost 0 bases, with 17 bases spanning the gap. The V gene's germline CDR1 is SNHLY and CDR2 FYNNEI. The CDR3 sequence is 16 residues long. CDR3 coding DNA: TGTGCCAGCGGCCGCAACTGGGCTGGCTCCTACAATGAGCAGTTCTTC. This translates into CASGRNWAGSYNEQFF.

The gene calls are TRBV27 and TRBJ1-6, with D possibly matching TRBD1 (6 bases). Trimming stripped 5 bases from V and 12 bases from J, with 14 bases between. Germline loops: CDR1 MNHEY, CDR2 SMNVEV (reference sequence). This CDR3 has 13 amino acids. Here the CDR3 DNA reads TGTGCCAGCAGTCCCCGCCCACAGGGACCCCTCCACTTT. This translates into CASSPRPQGPLHF.

This clonotype appeared a few times. The chain carries TRBV12-3 or TRBV12-4 and TRBJ1-1, with D maybe TRBD1 (5 bases). V lost 7 bases, J lost 4 bases, and 13 bases lay in between. This CDR3 has 13 amino acids. The CDR3 DNA sequence: TGTGCCAGCACTGAGGGACTTTTCACTGAAGCTTTCTTT. Protein sequence: CASTEGLFTEAFF.

The rearrangement joins TRBV11-2 to TRBJ2-7; 9 nucleotides align to TRBD1. Per the germline V gene, CDR1 is SGHAT and CDR2 is FQNNGV. This CDR3 comprises 14 residues. V lost 4 bases to trimming and J lost 6 bases; unmatched junction nucleotides: 7. CDR3 bases: TGTGCCAGCAGCTACTCGGACAGGGGAGGCGAGCAGTACTTC. This gives the protein CASSYSDRGGEQYF.

Ten or more counts support this clonotype. The chain combines TRBV12-3 or TRBV12-4 with TRBJ2-1, with D maybe TRBD2 (6 bases). This CDR3 contains 13 residues. V gave up 6 bases and J gave up 4 bases, with 10 bases separating them. The CDR3 loop is CASSPGTYNEQFF. For the CDR3, the DNA is TGTGCCAGCAGCCCGGGGACTTACAATGAGCAGTTCTTC.

This clonotype has a handful of counts. The gene calls are TRBV9 and TRBJ2-2, with TRBD2 matching over 8 bases. In germline, CDR1 is SGDLS, CDR2 YYNGEE. V lost 1 base, J lost 4 bases, and 3 bases stayed unmatched. The CDR3 totals 15 residues. CDR3 amino acids: CASSVNGRGTGELFF. CDR3 bases: TGTGCCAGCAGCGTAAACGGGAGGGGCACCGGGGAGCTGTTTTTT.

This clonotype turned up a few times. This rearrangement joins TRBV20-1 to TRBJ2-3, with TRBD2 matching 7 bases. This CDR3 comprises 13 residues. From germline, CDR1 is DFQATT and CDR2 SNEGSKA (reference sequence). V lost 3 bases to trimming and J lost 6 bases; unmatched junction nucleotides: 6. The CDR3 is CSARRGLEDTQYF. CDR3 DNA sequence: TGCAGTGCTAGGCGGGGGTTAGAGGATACGCAGTATTTT.

V gene TRBV15 combines with J gene TRBJ2-7; D is possibly TRBD1 (6 bases). From germline, CDR1 is LNHNV and CDR2 YYDKDF (reference sequence). This CDR3 has 15 residues. Trimming pared 1 base from V and 3 bases from J, leaving 13 bases between. The chain's CDR3 is CATSRAGHTNYEQYF. The CDR3, as DNA: TGTGCCACCAGCAGAGCGGGACACACGAACTACGAGCAGTACTTC.

The rearrangement links TRBV29-1 to TRBJ2-2; D possibly corresponds to TRBD2 (6 bases). The CDR3 covers 14 residues. Germline V gives CDR1 SQVTM, CDR2 ANQGSEA. Trimming took 7 bases from V and 1 from J, leaving 13 bases between them. The CDR3 DNA reads as TGCAGCGCTGGGAGGTCCAGGAACACCGGGGAGCTGTTTTTT. Residues: CSAGRSRNTGELFF.

The chain links TRBV7-6 to TRBJ2-7; 8 bases match TRBD2. Trimming cost V 1 base and J 0 bases; bases outside gene matches: 5. Looked up from germline, CDR1 is SGHVS and CDR2 is FNYEAQ. The CDR3 has 16 amino acids. The CDR3 sequence: CASSLVRGGSSYEQYF. CDR3 sequence (DNA): TGTGCCAGCAGCTTAGTTCGGGGGGGGTCCTCCTACGAGCAGTACTTC.

The chain uses TRBV18 and TRBJ2-3; D not resolved. This CDR3 is 14 amino acids long. Germline values: CDR1 KGHSH, CDR2 LQKENI. V lost 1 base and J 1 base, leaving 6 bases between the germline ends. The CDR3 region has the DNA TGTGCCAGCTCACCACAGGCACGCACAGATACGCAGTATTTT. Protein: CASSPQARTDTQYF. The variable domain in full, completed from reference TRBV18 and TRBJ2-3, reads NAGVMQNPRHLVRRRGQEARLRCSPMKGHSHVYWYRQLPEEGLKFMVYLQKENIIDESGMPKERFSAEFPKEGPSILRIQQVVRGDSAAYFCASSPQARTDTQYFGPGTRLTVL.

The genes are TRBV12-3 or TRBV12-4 and TRBJ2-2; a weak D match, TRBD1 (6 bases). This CDR3 is built from 15 residues. V was pared by 5 bases and J by 4 bases, with 14 bases between. DNA for the CDR3: TGTGCCAGCAGTCCCGGGACATCCGTCACCGGGGAGCTGTTTTTT. It specifies CASSPGTSVTGELFF.

V gene TRBV6-2 or TRBV6-3 combines with J gene TRBJ2-1, with D unresolved. Germline lookup yields CDR1 MNHEY and CDR2 SVGEGT. The CDR3 spans 15 residues. V was trimmed by 5 bases and J by 0 bases, leaving 11 bases between them. The CDR3 loop reads CASSQYRASYNEQFF. The CDR3 coding sequence is TGTGCCAGCAGTCAATACCGCGCCTCCTACAATGAGCAGTTCTTC.

This clonotype was observed a handful of times. The J gene is TRBJ2-1, the V gene TRBV28; TRBD1 matches at 7 bases. The CDR3 extends over 14 amino acids. The germline CDR1 and CDR2 sequences are MDHEN and SYDVKM. V dropped 9 bases and J dropped 4; count of bases not matched to a gene: 9. The CDR3 DNA is TGTGCCAGTTACGGGACAGCCACTTACAATGAGCAGTTCTTC. Encoded protein: CASYGTATYNEQFF.

This clonotype was counted ten times or more. The chain carries TRBV20-1 and TRBJ1-2; TRBD1 might be the D (6 bases). CDR3 size: 13 residues. V was clipped by 3 bases and J by 1 base, with 9 bases between them. Germline V gene sequence: CDR1 DFQATT, CDR2 SNEGSKA (reference sequence). The CDR3 protein is CSASRTDNYGYTF. CDR3 sequence (DNA): TGCAGTGCTAGCCGGACAGATAACTATGGCTACACCTTC.

This clonotype was observed a few times. The rearrangement joins TRBV20-1 to TRBJ1-2; 9 bases align to TRBD1. CDR3 size: 14 residues. V lost 1 base to trimming and J lost 2 bases; unmatched junction nucleotides: 2. In germline, CDR1 is DFQATT, CDR2 SNEGSKA (reference sequence). In DNA form, the CDR3 reads TGCAGTGCTAGAGGGGACAGGGCCAACTATGGCTACACCTTC. It is translated as CSARGDRANYGYTF.

This clonotype was observed a handful of times. V usage is TRBV7-9 and J usage is TRBJ2-3; the match to TRBD2 covers 12 bases. This CDR3 comprises 16 residues. Germline V gene lookup returns CDR1 SEHNR and CDR2 FQNEAQ (reference sequence). The ends lost 5 bases at V and 3 bases at J; junction bases unmatched: 6. CDR3 DNA: TGTGCCAGCAGCCCCCTGACTAGCGGGAGTACAGATACGCAGTATTTT. Its translation is CASSPLTSGSTDTQYF.

This clonotype was observed at least ten times. The chain carries TRBV5-1 and TRBJ2-1; a weak D match, TRBD1 (6 bases). Trimming stripped 0 bases from V and 4 bases from J, with 17 bases between. The CDR3 is made up of 17 amino acids. Germline V gene sequence: CDR1 SGHRS, CDR2 YFSETQ. CDR3: CASSLALQGNAYNEQFF. CDR3 in DNA: TGCGCCAGCAGCTTGGCCCTTCAGGGGAACGCATACAATGAGCAGTTCTTC.

This clonotype was recorded at least ten times. V usage is TRBV20-1 and J usage is TRBJ1-6, with D maybe TRBD1 (5 bases). Trimming removed 1 base from V and 4 bases from J, with 5 bases in between. The CDR3 length is 13 residues. Germline lookup yields CDR1 DFQATT and CDR2 SNEGSKA (reference sequence). CDR3 residues: CSARAGYNSPLHF. The CDR3 DNA is TGCAGTGCTAGAGCAGGGTATAATTCACCCCTCCACTTT.

This clonotype appeared a few times. The chain's CDR3 is CASSLAQGGIYNEQFF. The CDR3 DNA reads TGTGCCAGCAGCTTAGCACAGGGGGGCATCTACAATGAGCAGTTCTTC. This chain joins TRBV7-9 and TRBJ2-1, with 8 bases lining up with TRBD1. This CDR3 has 16 residues. In germline, CDR1 is SEHNR, CDR2 FQNEAQ (reference sequence). V lost 0 bases and J lost 3; bases outside the gene matches: 4.

This rearrangement joins TRBV4-2 to TRBJ1-2; D is possibly TRBD1 (5 bases). The CDR3 is 16 amino acids. Trimming removed 6 bases at V and 1 base at J, with 18 bases between. Looked up from germline, CDR1 is LGHNA and CDR2 is YNFKEQ. CDR3 protein: CASRAAGRDLNYGYTF. Here the CDR3 DNA reads TGTGCCAGCAGGGCCGCGGGGCGGGATCTTAACTATGGCTACACCTTC.

The rearrangement links TRBV5-1 to TRBJ2-1; maybe TRBD2 (6 bases). In germline, CDR1 is SGHRS, CDR2 YFSETQ. V was shortened by 2 bases and J by 2 bases, with 26 bases between the two germline ends. This CDR3 region has 20 residues. The CDR3 DNA reads as TGCGCCAGCAGCTTTGGGTTATCTTATGGGGGTCTAGCGCCCTACAATGAGCAGTTCTTC. Residues: CASSFGLSYGGLAPYNEQFF.

This clonotype has just a few counts. V and J are TRBV18 and TRBJ2-6, with D maybe TRBD1 (6 bases). Germline loops: CDR1 KGHSH, CDR2 LQKENI. V shed 2 bases and J shed 0 bases, with 11 bases lying between them. CDR3 length: 17 residues. CDR3 bases: TGTGCCAGCTCACCAATAGGGGGAAGCTCTGGGGCCAACGTCCTGACTTTC. As protein: CASSPIGGSSGANVLTF.

There are a few counts of this clonotype. V is TRBV12-5 and J is TRBJ2-1, with 13 bases identical to TRBD2. The V and J ends lost 3 bases and 9 bases, in that order; junction bases with no gene match: 5. The germline CDR1 and CDR2 sequences are LGHNT and FRNRAP. The CDR3 covers 15 residues. The CDR3 here is CASGLLAGGLGEQFF. In DNA form, the CDR3 reads TGTGCTAGTGGTTTACTAGCGGGGGGGCTTGGTGAGCAGTTCTTC.

This chain joins TRBV6-5 and TRBJ2-7; 8 positions match TRBD1. The germline CDR1 and CDR2 sequences are MNHEY and SVGAGI. V was pared by 2 bases and J by 3 bases, with 6 bases of the junction left unmatched. The CDR3 covers 15 residues. CDR3 amino acids: CASSYLGQVHYEQYF. Here the CDR3 DNA reads TGTGCCAGCAGTTACCTGGGACAGGTACACTACGAGCAGTACTTC.

This clonotype has only a few counts. CDR3 loop: CASSPRQAFNEKLFF. The CDR3 DNA reads as TGTGCCAGCAGCCCCCGACAGGCTTTTAATGAAAAACTGTTTTTT. The chain carries TRBV12-3 or TRBV12-4 and TRBJ1-4; D may be TRBD1 (6 bases). CDR3 size: 15 residues. Trimming cost V 6 bases and J 4 bases, with 15 bases left between them.